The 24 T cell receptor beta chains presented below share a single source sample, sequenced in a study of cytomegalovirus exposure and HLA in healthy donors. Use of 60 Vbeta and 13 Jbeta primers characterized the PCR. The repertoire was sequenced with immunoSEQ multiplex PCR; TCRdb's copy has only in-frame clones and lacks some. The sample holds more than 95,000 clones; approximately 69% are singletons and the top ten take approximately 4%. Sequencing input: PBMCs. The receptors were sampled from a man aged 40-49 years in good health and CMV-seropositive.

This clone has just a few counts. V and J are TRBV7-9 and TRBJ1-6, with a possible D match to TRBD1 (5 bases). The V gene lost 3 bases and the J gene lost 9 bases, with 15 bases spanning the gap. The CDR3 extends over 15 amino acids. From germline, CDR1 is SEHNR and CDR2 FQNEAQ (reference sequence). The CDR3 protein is CASSFGGGSGSPLHF. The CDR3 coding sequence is TGTGCCAGCAGCTTCGGGGGGGGGTCTGGTTCACCCCTCCACTTT.

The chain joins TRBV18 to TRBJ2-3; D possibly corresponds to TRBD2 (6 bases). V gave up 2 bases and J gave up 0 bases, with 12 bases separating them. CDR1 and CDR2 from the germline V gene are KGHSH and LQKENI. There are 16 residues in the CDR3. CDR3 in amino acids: CASSPRGGTSTDTQYF. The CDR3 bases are TGTGCCAGCTCACCAAGGGGCGGGACTAGCACAGATACGCAGTATTTT.

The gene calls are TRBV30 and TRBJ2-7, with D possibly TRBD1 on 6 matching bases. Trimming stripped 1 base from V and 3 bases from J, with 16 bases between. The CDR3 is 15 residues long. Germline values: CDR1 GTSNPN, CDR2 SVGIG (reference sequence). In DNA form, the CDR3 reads TGTGCCTGGAGTGAGAAACAGGGTCCCCTCTACGAGCAGTACTTC. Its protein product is CAWSEKQGPLYEQYF.

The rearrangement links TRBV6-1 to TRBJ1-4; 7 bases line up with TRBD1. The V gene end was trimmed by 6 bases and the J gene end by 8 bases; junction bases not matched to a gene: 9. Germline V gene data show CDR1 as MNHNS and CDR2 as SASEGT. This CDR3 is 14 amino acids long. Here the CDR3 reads CASSERGRGEKLFF. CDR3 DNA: TGTGCCAGCAGCGAAAGGGGGCGCGGGGAAAAACTGTTTTTT.

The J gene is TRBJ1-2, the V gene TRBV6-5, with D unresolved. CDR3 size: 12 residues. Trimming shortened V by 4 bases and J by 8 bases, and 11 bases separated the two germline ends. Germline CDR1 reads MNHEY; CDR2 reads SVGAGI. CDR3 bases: TGTGCCAGCAGTTTAGGAGCTGGCGGCTACACCTTC. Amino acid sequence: CASSLGAGGYTF.

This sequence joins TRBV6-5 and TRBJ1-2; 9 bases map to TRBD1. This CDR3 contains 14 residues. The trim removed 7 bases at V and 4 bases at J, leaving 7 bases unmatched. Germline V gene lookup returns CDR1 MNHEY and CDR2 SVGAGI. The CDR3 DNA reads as TGTGCCAGCACATGGGACAGGGCGGGCTATGGCTACACCTTC. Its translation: CASTWDRAGYGYTF.

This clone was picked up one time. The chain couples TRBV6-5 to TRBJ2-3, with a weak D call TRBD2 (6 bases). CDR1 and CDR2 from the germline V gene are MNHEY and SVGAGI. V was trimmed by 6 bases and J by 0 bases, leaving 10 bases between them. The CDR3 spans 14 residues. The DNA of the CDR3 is TGTGCCAGCAGACCGGGACTGAGCACAGATACGCAGTATTTT. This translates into CASRPGLSTDTQYF.

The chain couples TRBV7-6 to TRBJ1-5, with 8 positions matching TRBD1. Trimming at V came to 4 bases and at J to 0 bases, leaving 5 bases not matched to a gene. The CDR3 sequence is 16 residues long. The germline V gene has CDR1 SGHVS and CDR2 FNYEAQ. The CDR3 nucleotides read TGTGCCAGCAGCTCACTGACAGGGGATAGCAATCAGCCCCAGCATTTT. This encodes CASSSLTGDSNQPQHF.

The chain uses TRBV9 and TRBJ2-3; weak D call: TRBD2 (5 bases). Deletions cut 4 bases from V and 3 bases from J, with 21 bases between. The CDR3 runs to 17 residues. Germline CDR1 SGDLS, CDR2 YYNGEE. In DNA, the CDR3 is TGTGCCAGCAGCACCCAAGGGCTAGCAGGAAATACAGATACGCAGTATTTT. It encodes CASSTQGLAGNTDTQYF.

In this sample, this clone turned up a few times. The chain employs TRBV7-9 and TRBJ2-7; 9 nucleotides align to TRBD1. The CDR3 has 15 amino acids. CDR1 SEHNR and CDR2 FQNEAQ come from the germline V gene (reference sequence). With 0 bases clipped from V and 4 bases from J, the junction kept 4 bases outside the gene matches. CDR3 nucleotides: TGTGCCAGCAGCTTAGCGTTGGGACAGGGATACGAGCAGTACTTC. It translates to CASSLALGQGYEQYF.

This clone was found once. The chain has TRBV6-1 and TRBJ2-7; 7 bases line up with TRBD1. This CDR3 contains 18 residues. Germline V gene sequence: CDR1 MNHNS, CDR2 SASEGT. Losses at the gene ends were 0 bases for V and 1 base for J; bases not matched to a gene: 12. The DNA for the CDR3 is TGTGCCAGCAGTGAAGCGCTCCGACAGGGCCCTATTTCCTACGAGCAGTACTTC. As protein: CASSEALRQGPISYEQYF.

The CDR3 bases are TGTGCCAGCAGCCACTCCCCGGGACAGGGGACCACTGAAGCTTTCTTT. It specifies CASSHSPGQGTTEAFF. The rearrangement joins TRBV14 to TRBJ1-1, with 10 bases that match TRBD1. The CDR3 is 16 residues long. V was pared by 3 bases and J by 4 bases, with 8 bases of the junction left unmatched. In germline, CDR1 is SGHDN, CDR2 FVKESK.

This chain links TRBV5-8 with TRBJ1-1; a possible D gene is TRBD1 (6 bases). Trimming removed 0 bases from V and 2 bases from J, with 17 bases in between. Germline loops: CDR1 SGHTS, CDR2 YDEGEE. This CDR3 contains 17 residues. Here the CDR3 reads CASSLGPRGSGNTEAFF. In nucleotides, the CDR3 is TGTGCCAGCAGCTTGGGCCCCAGGGGTTCGGGAAACACTGAAGCTTTCTTT.

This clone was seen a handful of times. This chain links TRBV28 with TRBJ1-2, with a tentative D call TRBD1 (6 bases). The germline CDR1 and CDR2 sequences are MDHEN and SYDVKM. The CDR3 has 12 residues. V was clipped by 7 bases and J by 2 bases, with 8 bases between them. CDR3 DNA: TGTGCCAGCACAGGGGCGAACTATGGCTACACCTTC. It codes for CASTGANYGYTF.

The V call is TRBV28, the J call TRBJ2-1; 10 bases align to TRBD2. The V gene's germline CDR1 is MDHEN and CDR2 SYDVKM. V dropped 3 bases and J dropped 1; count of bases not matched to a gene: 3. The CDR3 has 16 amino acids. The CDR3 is CASSLLAGVSYNEQFF. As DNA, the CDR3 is TGTGCCAGCAGTTTGCTAGCGGGAGTTTCCTACAATGAGCAGTTCTTC.

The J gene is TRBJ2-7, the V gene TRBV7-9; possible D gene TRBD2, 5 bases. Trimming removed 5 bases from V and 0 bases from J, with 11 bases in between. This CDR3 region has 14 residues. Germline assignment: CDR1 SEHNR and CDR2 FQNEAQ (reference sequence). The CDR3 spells CASSPGRDSYEQYF. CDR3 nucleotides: TGTGCCAGCAGCCCTGGACGGGACTCCTACGAGCAGTACTTC.

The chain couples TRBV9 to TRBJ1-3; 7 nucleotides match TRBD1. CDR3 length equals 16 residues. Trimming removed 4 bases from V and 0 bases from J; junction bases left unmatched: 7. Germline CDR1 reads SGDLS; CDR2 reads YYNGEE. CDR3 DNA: TGTGCCAGCAGCCCGATCGGGACAGCCTCTGGAAACACCATATATTTT. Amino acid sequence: CASSPIGTASGNTIYF.

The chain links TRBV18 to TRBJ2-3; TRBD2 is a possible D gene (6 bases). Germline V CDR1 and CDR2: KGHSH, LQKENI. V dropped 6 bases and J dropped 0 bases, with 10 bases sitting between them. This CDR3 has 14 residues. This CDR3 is CASSPGTSTDTQYF. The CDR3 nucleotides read TGTGCCAGCTCGCCCGGGACTAGCACAGATACGCAGTATTTT.

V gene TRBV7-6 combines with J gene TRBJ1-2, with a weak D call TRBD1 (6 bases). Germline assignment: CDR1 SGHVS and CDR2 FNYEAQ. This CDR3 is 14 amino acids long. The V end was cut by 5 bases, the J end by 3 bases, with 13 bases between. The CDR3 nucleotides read TGTGCCAGCAGCCCAGGGACAATTGACTATGGCTACACCTTC. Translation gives CASSPGTIDYGYTF.

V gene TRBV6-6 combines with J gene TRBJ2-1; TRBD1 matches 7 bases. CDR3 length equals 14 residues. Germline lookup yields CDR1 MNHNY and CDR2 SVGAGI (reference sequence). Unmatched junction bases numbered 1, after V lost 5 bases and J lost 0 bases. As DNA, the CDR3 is TGTGCCAGCAGTAGGGACAGCTCCTACAATGAGCAGTTCTTC. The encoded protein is CASSRDSSYNEQFF.

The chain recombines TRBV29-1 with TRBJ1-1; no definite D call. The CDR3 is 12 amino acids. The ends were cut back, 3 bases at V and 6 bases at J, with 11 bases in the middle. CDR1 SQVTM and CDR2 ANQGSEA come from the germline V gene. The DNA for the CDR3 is TGCAGCGTTGAGATCGAGAGCGCTGAAGCTTTCTTT. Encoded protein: CSVEIESAEAFF.

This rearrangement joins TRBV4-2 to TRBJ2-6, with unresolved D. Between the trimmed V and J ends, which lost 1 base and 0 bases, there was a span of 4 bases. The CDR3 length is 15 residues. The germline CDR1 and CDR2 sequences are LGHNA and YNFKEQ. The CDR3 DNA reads TGTGCCAGCAGCCAAGCCAGCTCTGGGGCCAACGTCCTGACTTTC. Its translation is CASSQASSGANVLTF.

The CDR3, as DNA: TGCAGTGCTAGAGATAGCGCGGGGGCTTTCTTT. Its translation: CSARDSAGAFF. This chain uses TRBV20-1 with TRBJ1-1; no definite D call. The length of the CDR3 is 11 residues. Germline CDR1 is DFQATT and CDR2 is SNEGSKA (reference sequence). V was shortened by 0 bases and J by 11 bases, with 10 bases between the two germline ends.

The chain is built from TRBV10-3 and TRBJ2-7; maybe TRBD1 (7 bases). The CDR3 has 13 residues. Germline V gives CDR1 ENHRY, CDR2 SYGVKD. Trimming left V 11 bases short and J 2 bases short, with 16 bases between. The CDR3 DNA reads TGTGCCGTGCGGGACAGATCCACCTACGAGCAGTACTTC. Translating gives CAVRDRSTYEQYF.